The rows below give T cell receptor beta chains drawn from one sample of a study of blood T cells in healthy people across ages. MiXCR, run by TCRdb on the 5' RACE reads, gives a single entry per CDR3 protein. The sample holds approximately 780,000 distinct CDR3 sequences, about a quarter seen once. This sample was also put to use in a study of T cells of mothers and their children.

The sequenced sample consisted of blood. The receptor set was obtained from a boy between 5 and 17 years old in good health. The CDR3 runs from the conserved cysteine through the conserved F or W. The D gene is left open where the match is weak. Clone size is stated in some rows and not others, as once, few, many or a class when expanded.

TRBD2,TRBJ2-3,TRBV5-1,16,.,TGCGCCAGCAGCAAAGGACTAGCGGGGAACACAGATACGCAGTATTTT,CASSKGLAGNTDTQYF
.,TRBJ1-2,TRBV20-1,12,.,TGCAGTGCAGGGACCGCTAACTATGGCTACACCTTC,CSAGTANYGYTF
TRBD1,TRBJ2-7,TRBV7-6,13,.,TGTGCCAGCAGCTCCGACAGGGGGCCCGAGCAGTACTTC,CASSSDRGPEQYF
TRBD2,TRBJ2-3,TRBV7-3,16,once,TGTGCCAGCAGCTTAAACGGGGGACTAAACACAGATACGCAGTATTTT,CASSLNGGLNTDTQYF
.,TRBJ1-2,TRBV3-1,13,.,TGTGCCAGCCGGGACAAATATAACTATGGCTACACCTTC,CASRDKYNYGYTF
TRBD1,TRBJ2-3,TRBV5-1,16,few,TGCGCCAGCAGCACCTCGACAGGGGGGCCTACAGATACGCAGTATTTT,CASSTSTGGPTDTQYF
.,TRBJ1-5,TRBV6-1,13,.,TGTGCCAGCAGAGGAACCTTCAATCAGCCCCAGCATTTT,CASRGTFNQPQHF
TRBD1,TRBJ1-5,TRBV6-5,13,few,TGTGCCAGCAGGGACAGGGGTGGTCAGCCCCAGCATTTT,CASRDRGGQPQHF
.,TRBJ2-3,TRBV7-2,8,few,TGTGCCAGCAGCGCCAAGGATTTT,CASSAKDF
.,TRBJ2-2,TRBV11-3,14,few,TGTGCCAGCAGCTTAGAAAGGGGTGGCGGGGAGCTGTTTTTT,CASSLERGGGELFF
.,TRBJ1-4,TRBV9,16,.,TGTGCCAGCAGCGTAGAGGGCCCAGGGACTAATGAAAAACTGTTTTTT,CASSVEGPGTNEKLFF
.,TRBJ2-1,TRBV10-3,20,few,TGTGCCATCAGTGGGGTCAGAAGTGACAGTAGAAAGAGCTCCTACAATGAGCAGTTCTTC,CAISGVRSDSRKSSYNEQFF
.,TRBJ2-2,TRBV7-6,14,few,TGTGCCAGCAGCCGTACGACGAACACCGGGGAGCTGTTTTTT,CASSRTTNTGELFF
TRBD1,TRBJ1-4,TRBV6-6,14,few,TGTGCCAGCAGTTACGGAGGCCAGGGGGAAAAACTGCTTTTT,CASSYGGQGEKLLF
TRBD1,TRBJ1-5,TRBV7-2,20,.,TGTGCCAGCAGCTTAGGGCGACGGGACAGGGGGGTTAAGAGCAATCAGCCCCAGCATTTT,CASSLGRRDRGVKSNQPQHF
TRBD1,TRBJ2-5,TRBV29-1,14,.,TGCAGCGCCGGGGGGGGACAGGGGGGAGAGACCCAGTACTTC,CSAGGGQGGETQYF
TRBD1,TRBJ2-5,TRBV7-8,16,.,TGTGCCAGCAGAGAGGGACAGGGATTACCTCAAGAGACCCAGTACTTC,CASREGQGLPQETQYF
TRBD2,TRBJ2-1,TRBV9,15,few,TGTGCCAGCAGCGCTTGGAGCGGGGGCTACAATGAGCAGTTCTTC,CASSAWSGGYNEQFF
TRBD1,TRBJ1-1,TRBV12-3/TRBV12-4,16,.,TGTGCCAGCACCCGGACAGGGGAACTTTTGAACACTGAAGCTTTCTTT,CASTRTGELLNTEAFF
TRBD2,TRBJ2-1,TRBV12-5,16,.,TGTGCTAGTGCCCCCGGACTAGCGGGGTCCTACAATGAGCAGTTCTTC,CASAPGLAGSYNEQFF
.,TRBJ2-5,TRBV6-6,15,few,TGTGCCAGCAGTTATTATGGACGGGGTGATGAGACCCAGTACTTC,CASSYYGRGDETQYF
TRBD1,TRBJ2-4,TRBV27,15,.,TGTGCCAGCAGTTTGCTAGGGACAGTTTGGAACATTCAGTACTTC,CASSLLGTVWNIQYF
.,TRBJ1-1,TRBV6-2/TRBV6-3,14,.,TGTGCCAGCAGTGAACCTAGTACGAACACTGAAGCTTTCTTT,CASSEPSTNTEAFF
.,TRBJ1-1,TRBV5-1,16,.,TGCGCCAGCAGCTTGATTCAGGGATGGGGAAACACTGAAGCTTTCTTT,CASSLIQGWGNTEAFF
.,TRBJ2-7,TRBV15,14,.,TGTGCCACCAGCAGAGATGAGGGGTTCTACGAGCAGTACTTC,CATSRDEGFYEQYF
.,TRBJ1-2,TRBV7-9,12,few,TGTGCCAGCAGCACCGAGAACTATGGCTACACCTTC,CASSTENYGYTF
.,TRBJ1-4,TRBV6-1,14,.,TGTGCCAGCAGTGAAGGGTGGTCTAATGAAAAACTGTTTTTT,CASSEGWSNEKLFF
.,TRBJ1-3,TRBV20-1,14,.,TGCAGTGCTAGAGAGGCCCGAGGGGGAAACACCATATATTTT,CSAREARGGNTIYF
.,TRBJ2-5,TRBV12-3/TRBV12-4,14,.,TGTGCCAGCAGTCCCCGGACTAAGCGAGAGACCCAGTACTTC,CASSPRTKRETQYF
.,TRBJ1-1,TRBV28,15,.,TGTGCCAGCAGTTTTGGGGGGGGGCGTGGAACTGAAGCTTTCTTT,CASSFGGGRGTEAFF
.,TRBJ2-7,TRBV29-1,13,.,TGCAGCGTTGGGAGGGGAGTAGGGGACGAGCAGTACTTC,CSVGRGVGDEQYF
.,TRBJ2-3,TRBV7-9,16,.,TGTGCCAGCAGCTTAGACCCAGGGATCGGGACAGATACGCAGTATTTT,CASSLDPGIGTDTQYF
.,TRBJ1-5,TRBV10-2,13,.,TGCGCCAGCGCAGGGAGTTCTAATCAGCCCCAGCATTTT,CASAGSSNQPQHF
.,TRBJ2-3,TRBV15,15,few,TGTGCCACCAGCAGAGAGGGGCGGGGGCGAGATACGCAGTATTTT,CATSREGRGRDTQYF
.,TRBJ1-1,TRBV29-1,12,once,TGCAGCATCACGGTGGAAACCGCTGAAGCTTTCTTT,CSITVETAEAFF
.,TRBJ1-2,TRBV10-3,15,.,TGTGCCATCAGTGAGTTGAGGGAAGCTAACTATGGCTACACCTTC,CAISELREANYGYTF
.,TRBJ1-4,TRBV12-3/TRBV12-4,14,few,TGTGCCAGCAGTTTCGGGGGGGCTAATGAAAAACTGTTTTTT,CASSFGGANEKLFF
.,TRBJ2-5,TRBV4-1,17,.,TGCGCCAGCAGCCAAGGTCGGTGGATGGGGTTGGAAGAGACCCAGTACTTC,CASSQGRWMGLEETQYF
.,TRBJ2-5,TRBV15,15,.,TGTGCCACCAGCAGAGAGAGGACAGATCAAGAGACCCAGTACTTC,CATSRERTDQETQYF
TRBD1,TRBJ1-2,TRBV12-3/TRBV12-4,14,.,TGTGCCAGCAGTTTGAGACAGGGGGCGCGAGGCTACACCTTC,CASSLRQGARGYTF
TRBD2,TRBJ2-5,TRBV7-2,15,few,TGTGCCAGCAGCAAAAATAGCGGGGGGAGGGAGACCCAGTACTTC,CASSKNSGGRETQYF
.,TRBJ1-2,TRBV6-5,15,.,TGTGCCAGCAGGGTGGCGGTTGGGTCGAACTATGGCTACACCTTC,CASRVAVGSNYGYTF
.,TRBJ2-3,TRBV6-1,15,.,TGTGCCAGTCCGGACAAGCCCGGTGGGGGAGATACGCAGTATTTT,CASPDKPGGGDTQYF
.,TRBJ2-4,TRBV4-1,17,few,TGCGCCAGCAGCCAAGGCCAGATTACTCTAGCCAAAAACATTCAGTACTTC,CASSQGQITLAKNIQYF
.,TRBJ2-7,TRBV12-3/TRBV12-4,13,.,TGTGCCAGCAGTCCACAGACAGATTACGAGCAGTACTTC,CASSPQTDYEQYF
.,TRBJ2-5,TRBV14,13,few,TGTGCCAGCAGCCAAGATCCCCCCGGGACCCAGTACTTC,CASSQDPPGTQYF
.,TRBJ1-3,TRBV5-1,15,.,TGCGCCAGCAGCTTGGAGTCAGTCTCTGGAAACACCATATATTTT,CASSLESVSGNTIYF
TRBD2,TRBJ2-5,TRBV11-2,16,.,TGTGCCAGCAGCTTAGGACTAGCGGGGCCACGAGAGACCCAGTACTTC,CASSLGLAGPRETQYF
TRBD1,TRBJ1-2,TRBV10-3,16,.,TGTGCCATCAGTGGGGGACAGGGGCTCGCATCCCTTCGCTACACCTTC,CAISGGQGLASLRYTF
.,TRBJ2-4,TRBV27,14,.,TGTGCCAGCAGTTTTACCGGACTACCAGGGATTCAGTACTTC,CASSFTGLPGIQYF
.,TRBJ1-6,TRBV5-5,18,.,TGTGCCAGCAGTTTGGACAAATCCCTTAGCTCCTATAATTCACCCCTCCACTTT,CASSLDKSLSSYNSPLHF
.,TRBJ2-7,TRBV10-3,13,.,TGTGCCATCAGTCACGTAGTATCCTACGAGCAGTACTTC,CAISHVVSYEQYF
.,TRBJ2-3,TRBV29-1,14,few,TGCAGCGTTGATAGCTCCCCACGCACAGATACGCAGTATTTT,CSVDSSPRTDTQYF